One sample yielded the 14 T cell receptor beta chains listed below, sequenced in a study of PD-L1 blockade in urothelial cancer. Indicated time point: pretreatment peripheral blood. The assay was immunoSEQ multiplex PCR, and TCRdb's table has in-frame clones only and misses some. The sample gives 95,000 to 100,000 clones, over 75% of which show up once; approximately 2% is in the top ten. This specimen consisted of PBMCs, obtained around atezolizumab (anti-PD-L1) treatment. Source of these receptors: a man aged 55 to 70 with urothelial cancer.

CDR3 protein: CASNNRGSTQYF. Written as DNA, the CDR3 is TGCGCCAGCAACAACAGGGGGTCAACGCAGTATTTT. The rearrangement joins TRBV5-1 to TRBJ2-3; 8 positions match TRBD1. Unmatched junction bases numbered 6, after V lost 6 bases and J lost 9 bases. Germline-derived CDR1 and CDR2 are SGHRS and YFSETQ. The length of the CDR3 is 12 residues.

The chain recombines TRBV28 with TRBJ2-2; TRBD2 agrees at 10 bases. V shed 7 bases, J shed 5 bases, and the junction held 7 bases outside the gene matches. This CDR3 spans 15 amino acids. Germline CDR1 and CDR2: MDHEN and SYDVKM. The CDR3, as DNA: TGTGCCAGCACAGCCACTAGCGGGAATACCGGGGAGCTGTTTTTT. It codes for CASTATSGNTGELFF.

The chain is built from TRBV18 and TRBJ1-3; 10 bases are a match to TRBD1. This CDR3 contains 18 residues. Germline CDR1 reads KGHSH; CDR2 reads LQKENI. Trimming cost V 4 bases and J 0 bases; bases outside gene matches: 9. This chain's CDR3 is CASSLKSGQGTSGNTIYF. The CDR3 DNA is TGTGCCAGCTCACTAAAATCGGGACAGGGGACCTCTGGAAACACCATATATTTT. Filled out from reference TRBV18 and TRBJ1-3, the complete variable domain reads NAGVMQNPRHLVRRRGQEARLRCSPMKGHSHVYWYRQLPEEGLKFMVYLQKENIIDESGMPKERFSAEFPKEGPSILRIQQVVRGDSAAYFCASSLKSGQGTSGNTIYFGEGSWLTVV.

The chain has TRBV7-2 and TRBJ1-6; D not certain. Germline-derived CDR1 and CDR2 are SGHTA and FQGNSA. V dropped 4 bases and J dropped 10 bases, with 20 bases sitting between them. The CDR3 extends over 16 amino acids. CDR3 sequence reads: CASSSQADRWESPLHF. CDR3 nucleotides: TGTGCCAGCAGCTCCCAAGCGGACCGATGGGAGTCACCCCTCCACTTT.

This clone occurred once. The chain combines TRBV5-1 with TRBJ1-3; D possibly corresponds to TRBD1 (5 bases). The CDR3 spans 18 residues. V lost 3 bases to trimming and J lost 4 bases, with 23 bases between them. Germline V gives CDR1 SGHRS, CDR2 YFSETQ. The CDR3 nucleotides are TGCGCCAGCAGCTCGTCCCCGGCCCAGGGAATTTACGGAAACACCATATATTTT. It specifies CASSSSPAQGIYGNTIYF.

The chain carries TRBV7-6 and TRBJ2-7; a possible D gene is TRBD2 (6 bases). Trimming pared 6 bases from V and 2 bases from J, leaving 17 bases between. The CDR3 sequence is 15 residues long. CDR1 SGHVS and CDR2 FNYEAQ come from the germline V gene. The CDR3 DNA is TGTGCCAGCAGTCTAGCAACGGGAGCCACCTACGAGCAGTACTTC. This codes for CASSLATGATYEQYF.

V is TRBV4-3 and J is TRBJ1-2, with D possibly matching TRBD1 (6 bases). Germline values: CDR1 LGHNA, CDR2 YSLEER. This CDR3 is built from 14 residues. V gave up 2 bases and J gave up 4 bases, with 11 bases separating them. Here the CDR3 DNA reads TGCGCCAGCAGCCAAACCAACAGGGTCTATGGCTACACCTTC. Translated: CASSQTNRVYGYTF.

The rearrangement uses TRBV18 and TRBJ1-1; D not certain. The CDR3 consists of 17 residues. Trimming shortened V by 6 bases and J by 1 base, and 21 bases separated the two germline ends. Germline V lookup: CDR1 KGHSH, CDR2 LQKENI. CDR3 in DNA: TGTGCCAGCTCGCAAGAACAAATCCCGGGTTCGAACACTGAAGCTTTCTTT. It is translated as CASSQEQIPGSNTEAFF.

There are a few counts of this clone. The V gene is TRBV5-1, the J gene TRBJ1-2; TRBD1 aligns across 7 bases. CDR3 length: 14 amino acids. Germline V gene lookup returns CDR1 SGHRS and CDR2 YFSETQ. The junction had 8 bases not matched to a gene; V was cut back by 2 bases and J by 7 bases. This chain's CDR3 is CASSFPQGGSGYTF. The CDR3 bases are TGCGCCAGCAGCTTCCCGCAGGGGGGTAGTGGCTACACCTTC.

The chain recombines TRBV5-1 with TRBJ2-5; TRBD2 matches at 8 bases. The CDR3 spans 18 residues. V dropped 4 bases and J dropped 3; count of bases not matched to a gene: 17. The germline V gene has CDR1 SGHRS and CDR2 YFSETQ. The CDR3 bases are TGCGCCAGCAGCGGGCGGGGGGTAGCGACATCACAAGAAGAGACCCAGTACTTC. It specifies CASSGRGVATSQEETQYF.

This rearrangement joins TRBV5-1 to TRBJ2-3; a weak D match, TRBD2 (5 bases). The V and J ends lost 3 bases and 2 bases respectively, with 13 bases between them. This CDR3 is built from 15 residues. Germline CDR1 and CDR2: SGHRS and YFSETQ. The CDR3 sequence: CASSSLSGNTDTQYF. CDR3 coding DNA: TGCGCCAGCAGCTCGTTATCCGGGAACACAGATACGCAGTATTTT.

The chain is built from TRBV5-1 and TRBJ2-3; 10 bases align to TRBD2. This CDR3 comprises 15 residues. The germline CDR1 and CDR2 sequences are SGHRS and YFSETQ. The trim removed 0 bases at V and 6 bases at J, leaving 4 bases unmatched. The CDR3: CASSLGTSGQDTQYF. CDR3 coding DNA: TGCGCCAGCAGCTTGGGGACTAGCGGCCAGGATACGCAGTATTTT. The complete variable domain, with remaining parts taken from reference TRBV5-1 and TRBJ2-3, reads KAGVTQTPRYLIKTRGQQVTLSCSPISGHRSVSWYQQTPGQGLQFLFEYFSETQRNKGNFPGRFSGRQFSNSRSEMNVSTLELGDSALYLCASSLGTSGQDTQYFGPGTRLTVL.

The CDR3 here is CASSSGTSADYEQYF. CDR3 DNA sequence: TGTGCCAGCAGCTCAGGGACTAGCGCTGACTACGAGCAGTACTTC. The chain uses TRBV7-9 and TRBJ2-7; 10 nucleotides match TRBD2. The CDR3 is 15 residues long. Germline CDR1 reads SEHNR; CDR2 reads FQNEAQ (reference sequence). The ends lost 4 bases at V and 3 bases at J; junction bases unmatched: 6.

This clone was found a few times. The rearrangement links TRBV30 to TRBJ2-2, with D perhaps TRBD1 (5 bases). The CDR3 is 15 residues long. Trimming left V 7 bases short and J 0 bases short, with 15 bases between. CDR1 is GTSNPN and CDR2 is SVGIG in the germline V gene (reference sequence). Written as DNA, the CDR3 is TGTGCCTCCTCCCAGGGAACCGCGAACACCGGGGAGCTGTTTTTT. Residues: CASSQGTANTGELFF. The whole variable domain, filled in from reference TRBV30 and TRBJ2-2, reads SQTIHQWPATLVQPVGSPLSLECTVEGTSNPNLYWYRQAAGRGLQLLFYSVGIGQISSEVPQNLSASRPQDRQFILSSKKLLLSDSGFYLCASSQGTANTGELFFGEGSRLTVL.